The source of this TCR beta chain is a study of response to subunit inactivated influenza vaccine. This clonotype has at least ten counts. What it recognizes is unknown. TCRdb ran MiXCR on the RT-PCR reads and lists one entry per CDR3 protein. In the table there are 500,000 to 550,000 distinct CDR3 sequences, 6.5% to 8% of which are singletons. Study-level results: The study's authors posited that every seasonal influenza vaccination enlists few new T cells.

The V gene's germline CDR1 is SGHRS and CDR2 YFSETQ. The CDR3 has 16 residues. V shed 4 bases, J shed 8 bases, and the junction held 11 bases outside the gene matches. The starting material was PBMCs from blood, obtained roughly 24 months after vaccination. This receptor was taken from a man aged 50 to 69 who received an inactivated influenza vaccine. The chain combines TRBV5-1 with TRBJ2-2, with 10 bases identical to TRBD2. DNA of the CDR3: TGCGCCAGCAGCCTAAGGACTAGCGGATCCTCGGGGGAGCTGTTTTTT. It translates to CASSLRTSGSSGELFF.